This T cell receptor beta chain was obtained from a study of CD8 T cells in Susac syndrome. Notes on the study in general: The study's TCR sequencing and HLA analysis drew on a certain number of individuals. That number was acknowledged as relatively small.

About this clonotype itself: Its specificity is unknown.

The CDR3 consists of 17 residues. The V gene's germline CDR1 is MGHRA and CDR2 YSYEKL. V lost 0 bases, J lost 1 base, and 6 bases stayed unmatched. After extraction with the RNeasy kit, roughly 0.5 to 1 ug of the RNA was reverse transcribed using random hexamers. An immunoSEQ multiplex PCR amplified TCR beta CDR3 over 54 Vbeta and 13 Jbeta. MiXCR was run by TCRdb on the immunoSEQ multiplex PCR reads, yielding one entry per CDR3 protein. The sample carries about 400,000 distinct CDR3 sequences, more than 80% recorded once. The multiple sclerosis controls were treatment-naive patients with relapsing-remitting disease that was stable or active.

The chain carries TRBV4-1 and TRBJ2-5; 9 bases are shared with TRBD2. The sequence was collected from a human donor with multiple sclerosis. Source material: CD8+ T cells from PBMCs. CDR3 amino acids: CASSQEAPSGVQETQYF. For the CDR3, the DNA is TGCGCCAGCAGCCAAGAAGCGCCTAGCGGGGTCCAAGAGACCCAGTACTTC.